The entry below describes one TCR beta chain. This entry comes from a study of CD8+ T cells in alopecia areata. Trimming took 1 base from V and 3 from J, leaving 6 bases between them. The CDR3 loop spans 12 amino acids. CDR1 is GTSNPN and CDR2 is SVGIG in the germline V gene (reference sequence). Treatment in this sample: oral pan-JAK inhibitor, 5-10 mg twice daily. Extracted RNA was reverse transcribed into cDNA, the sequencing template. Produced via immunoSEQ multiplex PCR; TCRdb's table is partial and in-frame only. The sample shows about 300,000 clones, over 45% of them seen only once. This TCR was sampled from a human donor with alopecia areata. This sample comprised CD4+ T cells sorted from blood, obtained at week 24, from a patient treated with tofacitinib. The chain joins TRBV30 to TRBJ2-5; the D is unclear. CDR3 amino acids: CAWSGAEETQYF. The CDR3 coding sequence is TGTGCCTGGAGTGGGGCCGAAGAGACCCAGTACTTC.